The next 22 T cell receptor beta chains were all read from a single sample in a study of identical twins. Each CDR3 protein gets one entry after TCRdb re-called the 5' RACE reads with MiXCR. Of around 470,000 distinct CDR3 sequences in the sample, more than 13% are singletons; the top ten hold about 0.52%. Another study also made use of these data, one on yellow fever vaccine responses in identical twins.

The sequencing input was CD4+ T cells sorted from blood. The source is a woman under 30 in good health.

For the CDR3, the DNA is TGTGCCAGCAGGACGACGACCACAGATACGCAGTATTTT. Translation gives CASRTTTTDTQYF. The chain employs TRBV12-3 or TRBV12-4 and TRBJ2-3; D is ambiguous. The CDR3 runs to 13 residues. V dropped 6 bases and J dropped 2 bases, with 9 bases sitting between them.

This clonotype came up a few times. This chain joins TRBV9 and TRBJ2-5, with TRBD1 identical over 8 bases. V lost 0 bases, J lost 5 bases, and 6 bases stayed unmatched. CDR1 is SGDLS and CDR2 is YYNGEE in the germline V gene. The CDR3 consists of 15 residues. For the CDR3, the DNA is TGTGCCAGCAGCGTAGGCCCGGACAGGGTGGAGACCCAGTACTTC. Its protein is CASSVGPDRVETQYF.

This clonotype was counted many times. The chain employs TRBV29-1 and TRBJ2-2, with D tentatively TRBD1 or TRBD2 (6 bases each). Germline V CDR1 and CDR2: SQVTM, ANQGSEA. The germline V and J ends were trimmed by 4 bases and 6 bases, with 12 bases remaining between them. CDR3 length: 13 amino acids. The CDR3 sequence is CSVGRGGPGELFF. For the CDR3, the DNA is TGCAGCGTTGGACGAGGGGGGCCCGGGGAGCTGTTTTTT.

V is TRBV2 and J is TRBJ2-7; D might be TRBD1 (6 bases). Germline loops: CDR1 SNHLY, CDR2 FYNNEI. The V end lost 7 bases, the J end lost 4 bases, and 14 bases lay between the germline ends. The CDR3 is made up of 13 amino acids. CDR3 sequence (DNA): TGTGCCAGCAATGATCAGGGGCTTTACGAGCAGTACTTC. Translated: CASNDQGLYEQYF.

This clonotype has a handful of counts. The chain couples TRBV2 to TRBJ2-7; a possible D gene is TRBD1 (6 bases). In germline, CDR1 is SNHLY, CDR2 FYNNEI. V was cut by 5 bases and J by 2 bases, with 13 bases left in between. CDR3 length: 14 residues. CDR3 sequence reads: CASSIRDTAYEQYF. Written as DNA, the CDR3 is TGTGCCAGCAGTATCCGGGACACAGCCTACGAGCAGTACTTC.

The chain recombines TRBV5-1 with TRBJ2-3; 15 positions match TRBD2. Looked up from germline, CDR1 is SGHRS and CDR2 is YFSETQ. The CDR3 loop spans 19 amino acids. Trimming cost V 2 bases and J 0 bases; bases outside gene matches: 7. The CDR3 spells CASSFRTSGGARSTDTQYF. The CDR3, as DNA: TGCGCCAGCAGCTTCAGGACTAGCGGGGGGGCCCGTAGCACAGATACGCAGTATTTT. The full variable domain, with the rest looked up from reference TRBV5-1 and TRBJ2-3, is KAGVTQTPRYLIKTRGQQVTLSCSPISGHRSVSWYQQTPGQGLQFLFEYFSETQRNKGNFPGRFSGRQFSNSRSEMNVSTLELGDSALYLCASSFRTSGGARSTDTQYFGPGTRLTVL.

This clonotype has a count of ten or more. The genes are TRBV5-1 and TRBJ2-2, with a possible D match to TRBD1 (6 bases). From germline, CDR1 is SGHRS and CDR2 YFSETQ. The CDR3 spans 14 residues. With 6 bases removed from V and 0 bases from J, the gap between germline ends came to 9 bases. The CDR3 DNA reads as TGCGCCAGCACCGGGACAACGAACACCGGGGAGCTGTTTTTT. It is translated as CASTGTTNTGELFF.

This chain joins TRBV7-9 and TRBJ2-5; tentatively, D is TRBD2 (5 bases). From germline, CDR1 is SEHNR and CDR2 FQNEAQ (reference sequence). Trimming removed 6 bases from V and 5 bases from J, with 16 bases in between. This CDR3 spans 14 amino acids. The CDR3 DNA follows: TGTGCCAGCAGTTTCAGATCGGGCGGGGAGACCCAGTACTTC. It encodes CASSFRSGGETQYF.

The rearrangement links TRBV29-1 to TRBJ2-7; 9 bases are shared with TRBD1. The ends lost 3 bases at V and 9 bases at J; junction bases unmatched: 9. The CDR3 has 13 amino acids. Per germline, CDR1 SQVTM and CDR2 ANQGSEA. The CDR3 reads CSVERDREEVQYF. The CDR3 coding sequence is TGCAGCGTTGAGAGGGACAGGGAGGAGGTGCAGTACTTC.

V gene TRBV20-1 combines with J gene TRBJ2-3; 12 nucleotides line up with TRBD2. Germline CDR1 reads DFQATT; CDR2 reads SNEGSKA (reference sequence). The CDR3 sequence is 14 residues long. The V and J ends lost 6 bases and 3 bases, in that order; junction bases with no gene match: 4. The CDR3 protein is CSAFGTSGTDTQYF. CDR3 sequence (DNA): TGCAGTGCCTTCGGGACTAGCGGGACAGATACGCAGTATTTT.

This clonotype was detected a few times. The chain uses TRBV27 and TRBJ2-3; 8 positions agree with TRBD2. The CDR3 has 18 amino acids. Trimming at V came to 8 bases and at J to 2 bases, leaving 18 bases not matched to a gene. Germline CDR1 is MNHEY and CDR2 is SMNVEV (reference sequence). In DNA, the CDR3 is TGTGCCAGCTCCATTAGGGCGGGGGGCCAGACACACACAGATACGCAGTATTTT. Translated, it gives CASSIRAGGQTHTDTQYF.

This clonotype was counted ten times or more. The chain has TRBV6-1 and TRBJ1-5; maybe TRBD1 (6 bases). Looked up from germline, CDR1 is MNHNS and CDR2 is SASEGT. V lost 8 bases, J lost 4 bases, and 21 bases lay in between. The CDR3 covers 16 residues. This CDR3 is CASAPSPLGANQPQHF. CDR3 nucleotides: TGTGCCAGCGCACCTTCCCCGCTGGGGGCAAATCAGCCCCAGCATTTT.

This clonotype was counted only a few times. This chain links TRBV2 with TRBJ2-2; 7 nucleotides align to TRBD1. This CDR3 has 14 amino acids. Germline CDR1 and CDR2: SNHLY and FYNNEI. The junction had 8 bases not matched to a gene; V was cut back by 7 bases and J by 6 bases. CDR3 sequence (DNA): TGTGCCAGCACCCGACAGGGTACTTCCGGGGAGCTGTTTTTT. It specifies CASTRQGTSGELFF.

This clonotype has only a few counts. CDR3 nucleotide sequence: TGCAGTGCTGTAAAACCGGGCAAAGGGGTAGATACGCAGTATTTT. Its protein is CSAVKPGKGVDTQYF. The genes are TRBV20-1 and TRBJ2-3, with a possible D match to TRBD1 (5 bases). Germline V CDR1 and CDR2: DFQATT, SNEGSKA (reference sequence). V lost 5 bases, J lost 5 bases, and 20 bases lay in between. This CDR3 is 15 amino acids long.

This clonotype turned up a few times. The chain is built from TRBV6-2 or TRBV6-3 and TRBJ2-3; D is perhaps TRBD2 (5 bases). The CDR3 has 14 residues. Trimming removed 8 bases at V and 4 bases at J, with 16 bases between. Germline V gives CDR1 MNHEY, CDR2 SVGEGT. In nucleotides, the CDR3 is TGTGCCAGCTTGGGATCAGTGGAGGCAGATACGCAGTATTTT. This encodes CASLGSVEADTQYF.

To note about this clonotype: One junction end disagrees with the germline gene, perhaps due to a read error. The V gene is TRBV12-3 or TRBV12-4, the J gene TRBJ2-3, with D perhaps matching TRBD2 (5 bases). CDR3 length: 15 residues. The CDR3 nucleotides are TGTGCCAGCAGTTTAGCCTTGGGGAGCACACATACGCAGTATTTT. It is translated as CASSLALGSTHTQYF.

This clonotype appeared a few times. The chain couples TRBV2 to TRBJ2-3; D possibly matches TRBD1 or TRBD2 (5 bases each). V was clipped by 2 bases and J by 1 base, with 7 bases between them. This CDR3 has 14 amino acids. Germline V gene lookup returns CDR1 SNHLY and CDR2 FYNNEI. CDR3 protein: CASSELGGTDTQYF. As DNA, the CDR3 is TGTGCCAGCAGTGAATTGGGGGGCACAGATACGCAGTATTTT.

The table lists this clonotype with a few counts. This chain joins TRBV24-1 and TRBJ2-1, with D tentatively TRBD2 (5 bases). CDR3 length: 17 amino acids. Trimming removed 2 bases at V and 6 bases at J, with 19 bases between. Germline V gene sequence: CDR1 KGHDR, CDR2 SFDVKD. CDR3 loop: CATSDSTRSGRVNEQFF. Here the CDR3 DNA reads TGTGCCACCAGTGATTCTACCAGGAGCGGACGTGTCAATGAGCAGTTCTTC.

This chain connects TRBV28 to TRBJ2-7; D gene uncertain. CDR3 length: 12 residues. The V end lost 6 bases, the J end lost 4 bases, and 10 bases lay between the germline ends. CDR1 is MDHEN, CDR2 SYDVKM, per germline. CDR3 sequence: CASSQQAYEQYF. The CDR3 nucleotides are TGTGCCAGCAGCCAACAAGCGTACGAGCAGTACTTC.

This clonotype was counted only a few times. This chain connects TRBV6-1 to TRBJ1-2; D perhaps matches TRBD1 (5 bases). The CDR3 extends over 14 amino acids. V was cut by 5 bases and J by 8 bases, with 18 bases left in between. CDR1 is MNHNS, CDR2 SASEGT, per germline. DNA for the CDR3: TGTGCCAGCAGTACAGCAGGGAATGGATACGGCTACACCTTC. Its protein is CASSTAGNGYGYTF.

This clonotype has just a few counts. The chain links TRBV3-1 to TRBJ2-1, with TRBD2 matching 8 bases. V lost 1 base to trimming and J lost 6 bases; unmatched junction nucleotides: 8. This CDR3 spans 16 amino acids. The germline V gene has CDR1 LGHDT and CDR2 YNNKEL (reference sequence). CDR3 amino acids: CASSQGSGTRGNEQFF. The CDR3 region has the DNA TGTGCCAGCAGCCAAGGTTCCGGGACTAGAGGCAATGAGCAGTTCTTC.

This clonotype has a count of ten or more. The gene calls are TRBV29-1 and TRBJ2-2; tentative D call: TRBD1 (6 bases). Trimming took off 4 bases at V and 10 bases at J, with 19 bases between the two ends. Germline lookup yields CDR1 SQVTM and CDR2 ANQGSEA. The CDR3 runs 14 residues. The CDR3 spells CSVALLQGPAELFF. The CDR3 bases are TGCAGCGTTGCCTTACTACAGGGCCCGGCGGAGCTGTTTTTT.